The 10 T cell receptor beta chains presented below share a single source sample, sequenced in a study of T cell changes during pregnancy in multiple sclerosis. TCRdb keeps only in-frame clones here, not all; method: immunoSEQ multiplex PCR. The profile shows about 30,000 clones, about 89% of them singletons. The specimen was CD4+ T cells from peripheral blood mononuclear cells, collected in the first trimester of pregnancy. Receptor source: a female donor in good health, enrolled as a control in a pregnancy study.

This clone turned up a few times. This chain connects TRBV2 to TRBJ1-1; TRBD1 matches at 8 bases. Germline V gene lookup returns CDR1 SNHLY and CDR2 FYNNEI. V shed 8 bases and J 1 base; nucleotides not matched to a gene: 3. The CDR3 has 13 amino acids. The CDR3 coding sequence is TGTGCCAGCTCCGACAGGGGGAACACTGAAGCTTTCTTT. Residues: CASSDRGNTEAFF.

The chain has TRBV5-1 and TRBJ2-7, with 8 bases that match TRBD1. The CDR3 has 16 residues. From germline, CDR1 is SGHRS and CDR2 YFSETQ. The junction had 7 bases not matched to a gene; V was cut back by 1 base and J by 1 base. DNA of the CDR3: TGCGCCAGCAGCTTGTCCGCCGGGACAGGATCCTACGAGCAGTACTTC. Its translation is CASSLSAGTGSYEQYF.

As DNA, the CDR3 is TGTGCCAGCAGCCCATCCACAGATACGCAGTATTTT. Its translation: CASSPSTDTQYF. The chain carries TRBV11-2 and TRBJ2-3, with D unclear. From germline, CDR1 is SGHAT and CDR2 FQNNGV. The CDR3 is 12 residues long. V was pared by 5 bases and J by 2 bases, with 5 bases between.

CDR3 coding DNA: TGCGCCAGCAGCCAGACAGGGAGCCTACTCTCCGAGCAGTACTTC. Protein product: CASSQTGSLLSEQYF. The rearrangement links TRBV4-1 to TRBJ2-7, with 7 bases that match TRBD1. Germline V gene sequence: CDR1 MGHRA, CDR2 YSYEKL. V was pared by 3 bases and J by 6 bases, with 11 bases of the junction left unmatched. The CDR3 is made up of 15 amino acids.

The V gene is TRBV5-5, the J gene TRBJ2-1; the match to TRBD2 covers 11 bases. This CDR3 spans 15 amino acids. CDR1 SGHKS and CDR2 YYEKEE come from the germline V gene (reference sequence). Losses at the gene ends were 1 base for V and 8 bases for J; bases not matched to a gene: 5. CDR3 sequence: CASSLISGGADEQFF. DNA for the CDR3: TGTGCCAGCAGCTTGATTAGCGGGGGGGCCGATGAGCAGTTCTTC. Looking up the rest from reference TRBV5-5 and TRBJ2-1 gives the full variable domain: DAGVTQSPTHLIKTRGQQVTLRCSPISGHKSVSWYQQVLGQGPQFIFQYYEKEERGRGNFPDRFSARQFPNYSSELNVNALLLGDSALYLCASSLISGGADEQFFGPGTRLTVL.

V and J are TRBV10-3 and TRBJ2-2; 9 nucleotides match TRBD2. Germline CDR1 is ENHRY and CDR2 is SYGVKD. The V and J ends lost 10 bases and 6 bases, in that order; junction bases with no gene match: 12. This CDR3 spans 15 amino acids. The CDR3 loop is CATEGQAGGPGELFF. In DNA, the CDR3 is TGTGCCACCGAGGGGCAAGCGGGAGGTCCCGGGGAGCTGTTTTTT.

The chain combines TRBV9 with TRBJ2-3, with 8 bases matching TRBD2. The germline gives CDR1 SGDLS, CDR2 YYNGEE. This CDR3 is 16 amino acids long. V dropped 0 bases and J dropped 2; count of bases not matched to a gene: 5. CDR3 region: CASSVDTSGITDTQYF. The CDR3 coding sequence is TGTGCCAGCAGCGTAGACACTAGCGGAATCACAGATACGCAGTATTTT.

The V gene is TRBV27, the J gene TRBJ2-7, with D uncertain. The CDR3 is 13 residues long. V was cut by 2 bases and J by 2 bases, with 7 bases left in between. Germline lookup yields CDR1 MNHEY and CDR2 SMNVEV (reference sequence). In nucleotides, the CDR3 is TGTGCCAGCAGTTTAGGCCCCGCCTACGAGCAGTACTTC. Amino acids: CASSLGPAYEQYF.

The CDR3 loop reads CASSEASGGARETQYF. CDR3 coding DNA: TGCGCCAGCAGTGAAGCTAGCGGGGGGGCAAGAGAGACCCAGTACTTC. This rearrangement joins TRBV10-1 to TRBJ2-5; 12 bases map to TRBD2. CDR1 WNHNN and CDR2 SYGVQD come from the germline V gene (reference sequence). This CDR3 has 16 residues. The trim removed 3 bases at V and 4 bases at J, leaving 6 bases unmatched.

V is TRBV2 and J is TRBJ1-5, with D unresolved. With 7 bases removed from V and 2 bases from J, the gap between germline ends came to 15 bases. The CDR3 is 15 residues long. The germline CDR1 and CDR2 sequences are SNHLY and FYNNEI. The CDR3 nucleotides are TGTGCCAGCAACGCCCCGGGGTTCGGCAATCAGCCCCAGCATTTT. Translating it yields CASNAPGFGNQPQHF.